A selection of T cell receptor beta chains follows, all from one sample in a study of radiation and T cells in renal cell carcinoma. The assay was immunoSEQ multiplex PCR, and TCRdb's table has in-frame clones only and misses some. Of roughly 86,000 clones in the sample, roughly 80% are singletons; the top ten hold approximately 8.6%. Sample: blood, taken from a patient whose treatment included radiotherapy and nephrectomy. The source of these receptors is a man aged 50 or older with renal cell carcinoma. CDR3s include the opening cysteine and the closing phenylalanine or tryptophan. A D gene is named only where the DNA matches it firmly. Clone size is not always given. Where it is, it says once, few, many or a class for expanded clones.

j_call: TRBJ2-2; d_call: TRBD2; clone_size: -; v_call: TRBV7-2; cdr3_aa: CASSRTSGGGGELFF; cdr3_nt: TGTGCCAGCAGTAGGACTAGCGGGGGAGGCGGGGAGCTGTTTTTT
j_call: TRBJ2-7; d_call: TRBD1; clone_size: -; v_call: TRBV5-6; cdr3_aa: CASSLWDRVSIEQYF; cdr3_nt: TGTGCCAGCAGCTTGTGGGACAGGGTATCCATCGAGCAGTACTTC
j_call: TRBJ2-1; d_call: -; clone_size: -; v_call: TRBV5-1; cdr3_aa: CASSLVLAGENEQFF; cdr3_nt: TGCGCCAGCAGCTTGGTACTAGCCGGGGAGAATGAGCAGTTCTTC
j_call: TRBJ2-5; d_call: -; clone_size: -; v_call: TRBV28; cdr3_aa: CASSAQRETQYF; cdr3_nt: TGTGCCAGCAGTGCACAGAGGGAGACCCAGTACTTC
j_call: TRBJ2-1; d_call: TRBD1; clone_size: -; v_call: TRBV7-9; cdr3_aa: CASSSGQGDYNEQFF; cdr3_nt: TGTGCCAGCAGCTCCGGACAGGGGGACTACAATGAGCAGTTCTTC
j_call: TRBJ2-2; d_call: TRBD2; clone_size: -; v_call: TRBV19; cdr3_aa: CASSSSGLATGELFF; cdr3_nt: TGTGCCAGTAGTAGCAGTGGACTAGCTACCGGGGAGCTGTTTTTT
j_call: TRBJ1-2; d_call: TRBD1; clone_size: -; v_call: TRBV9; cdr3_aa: CASSQGQVYGYTF; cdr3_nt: TGTGCCAGCAGCCAGGGACAGGTCTATGGCTACACCTTC
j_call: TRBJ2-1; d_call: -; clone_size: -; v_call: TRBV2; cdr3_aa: CASSEFGVNEQFF; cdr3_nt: TGTGCCAGCAGTGAATTCGGGGTGAATGAGCAGTTCTTC
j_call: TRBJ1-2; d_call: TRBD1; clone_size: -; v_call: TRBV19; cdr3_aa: CASSPPGQGEFYGYTF; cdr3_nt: TGTGCCAGTAGTCCTCCGGGACAGGGGGAATTCTATGGCTACACCTTC
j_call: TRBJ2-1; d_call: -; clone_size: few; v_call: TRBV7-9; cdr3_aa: CASSVPTRGTHNEQFF; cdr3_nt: TGTGCCAGCAGCGTACCGACAAGGGGGACCCACAATGAGCAGTTCTTC
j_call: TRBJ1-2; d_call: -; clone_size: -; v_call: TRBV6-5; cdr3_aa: CASSPARDGRTGYTF; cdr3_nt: TGTGCCAGCAGTCCAGCTAGGGACGGCCGTACTGGCTACACCTTC
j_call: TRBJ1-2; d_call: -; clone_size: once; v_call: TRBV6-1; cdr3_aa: CASSEQRGSYGYTF; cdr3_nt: TGTGCCAGCAGTGAACAAAGAGGATCCTATGGCTACACCTTC
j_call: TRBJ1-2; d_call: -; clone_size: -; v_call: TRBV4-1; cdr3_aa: CASSQLAQTNYGYTF; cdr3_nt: TGCGCCAGCAGCCAGCTGGCCCAGACCAACTATGGCTACACCTTC
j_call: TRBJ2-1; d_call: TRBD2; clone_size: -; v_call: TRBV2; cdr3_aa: CASSGTSGRGNEQFF; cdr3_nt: TGTGCCAGCAGTGGGACTAGCGGGAGGGGGAATGAGCAGTTCTTC
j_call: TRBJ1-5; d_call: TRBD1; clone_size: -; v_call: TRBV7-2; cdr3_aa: CASSLGADRAPHF; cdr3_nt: TGTGCCAGCAGCTTAGGCGCGGACAGGGCCCCACATTTT
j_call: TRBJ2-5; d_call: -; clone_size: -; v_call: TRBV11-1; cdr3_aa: CASSLALGGQETQYF; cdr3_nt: TGTGCCAGCAGCTTAGCGCTCGGGGGACAAGAGACCCAGTACTTC
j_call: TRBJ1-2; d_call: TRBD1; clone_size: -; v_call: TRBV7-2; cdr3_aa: CASSSGQGYGYTF; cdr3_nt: TGTGCCAGCAGTTCCGGACAGGGCTATGGCTACACCTTC
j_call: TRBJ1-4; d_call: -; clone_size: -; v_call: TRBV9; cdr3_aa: CASSEGWGEKLFF; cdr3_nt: TGTGCCAGCAGCGAGGGGTGGGGAGAAAAACTGTTTTTT
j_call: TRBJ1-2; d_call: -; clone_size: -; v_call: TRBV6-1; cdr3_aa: CASSQGNYGYTF; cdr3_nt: TGTGCCAGTAGTCAGGGGAACTATGGCTACACCTTC
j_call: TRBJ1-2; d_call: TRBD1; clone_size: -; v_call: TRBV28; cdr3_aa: CASSLSGQGLGYTF; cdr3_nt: TGTGCCAGCAGTTTATCCGGACAGGGACTCGGCTACACCTTC
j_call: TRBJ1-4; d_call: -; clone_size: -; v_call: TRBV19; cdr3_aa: CASRIAGVDEKLFF; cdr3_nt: TGTGCCAGCAGAATAGCAGGTGTGGATGAAAAACTGTTTTTT
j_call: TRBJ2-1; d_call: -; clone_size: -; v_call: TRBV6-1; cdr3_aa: CASSEWNNEQFF; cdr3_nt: TGTGCCAGCAGTGAATGGAACAATGAGCAGTTCTTC
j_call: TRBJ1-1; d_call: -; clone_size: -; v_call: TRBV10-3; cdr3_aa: CAISVENTEAFF; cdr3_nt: TGTGCCATCAGTGTGGAGAACACTGAAGCTTTCTTT
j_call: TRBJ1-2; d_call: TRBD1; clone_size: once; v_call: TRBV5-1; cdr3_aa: CASSSTTTGTYEGYTF; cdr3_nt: TGCGCCAGCAGCTCGACGACGACAGGGACCTATGAAGGCTACACCTTC
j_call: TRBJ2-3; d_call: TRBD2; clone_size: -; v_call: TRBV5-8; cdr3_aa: CASNWGGSTDTQYF; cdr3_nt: TGTGCCAGCAATTGGGGGGGGAGCACAGATACGCAGTATTTT
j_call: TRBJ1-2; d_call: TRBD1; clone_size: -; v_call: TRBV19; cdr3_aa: CASSTSGTGYEVYGYTF; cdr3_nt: TGTGCCAGTAGTACTTCCGGGACAGGGTATGAGGTTTATGGCTACACCTTC
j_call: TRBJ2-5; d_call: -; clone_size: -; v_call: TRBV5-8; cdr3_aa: CASSYQRGTQYF; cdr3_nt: TGTGCCAGCAGTTATCAACGGGGGACCCAGTACTTC
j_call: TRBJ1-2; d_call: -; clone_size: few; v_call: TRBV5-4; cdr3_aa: CASSLALGGAHHGYTF; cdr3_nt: TGTGCCAGCAGCTTGGCGTTAGGGGGGGCGCACCATGGCTACACCTTC